The 21 T cell receptor beta chains reported below all come from one sample, sequenced in a study of T-cell reconstitution after alpha-beta-depleted transplantation in children. The library targeted TCRbeta and was prepared with unique molecular identifiers. TCRdb re-derived calls from the PCR reads in MiXCR, one entry per CDR3 protein. The data show roughly 350,000 distinct CDR3 sequences, around a tenth seen once. This material consisted of PBMCs from the stem cell graft donor, taken from the stem cell graft. The receptors here all came from a human donor who donated a stem cell graft to a child with acute lymphoblastic leukemia.

This clonotype turned up a few times. The CDR3: CASSPQAGEYYNEQFF. CDR3 coding DNA: TGTGCCAGCAGCCCGCAAGCGGGAGAATACTACAATGAGCAGTTCTTC. The chain is built from TRBV11-3 and TRBJ2-1; TRBD2 agrees at 8 bases. This CDR3 contains 16 residues. Per germline, CDR1 SGHNT and CDR2 YENEEA. V was clipped by 5 bases and J by 3 bases; unmatched bases: 9.

The chain couples TRBV18 to TRBJ2-3; D uncertain. Per the germline V gene, CDR1 is KGHSH and CDR2 is LQKENI. Trimming took off 2 bases at V and 3 bases at J, with 6 bases between the two ends. There are 13 residues in the CDR3. CDR3 in amino acids: CASSPEETDTQYF. CDR3 coding DNA: TGTGCCAGCTCACCAGAGGAAACAGATACGCAGTATTTT.

This clonotype was counted a few times. This chain uses TRBV6-2 or TRBV6-3 with TRBJ1-5; D is uncertain. The ends were cut back, 7 bases at V and 0 bases at J, with 13 bases in the middle. This CDR3 has 15 residues. Per germline, CDR1 MNHEY and CDR2 SVGEGT. DNA of the CDR3: TGTGCCAGCAAAGGTGGGGATTTTAGCAATCAGCCCCAGCATTTT. Translated, it gives CASKGGDFSNQPQHF.

The chain combines TRBV29-1 with TRBJ2-7, with D possibly TRBD1 on 5 matching bases. Trimming took 6 bases from V and 5 from J, leaving 11 bases between them. CDR1 and CDR2 (germline): SQVTM, ANQGSEA. This CDR3 comprises 11 residues. The CDR3 region is CSVGQDHEQYF. Written as DNA, the CDR3 is TGCAGCGTCGGACAAGACCACGAGCAGTACTTC.

The table lists this clonotype with many counts. The chain combines TRBV4-1 with TRBJ2-1; the D is unclear. Trimming shortened V by 0 bases and J by 9 bases, and 15 bases separated the two germline ends. Germline loops: CDR1 MGHRA, CDR2 YSYEKL. The CDR3 covers 15 residues. CDR3 sequence (DNA): TGCGCCAGCAGCCAAGATCGGATTAGGAGCGCTGAGCAGTTCTTC. Protein sequence: CASSQDRIRSAEQFF.

The J gene is TRBJ1-5, the V gene TRBV5-1; D remains unclear. CDR1 and CDR2 from the germline V gene are SGHRS and YFSETQ. V dropped 4 bases and J dropped 1 base, with 12 bases sitting between them. The CDR3 has 15 residues. CDR3 residues: CASSPSGRSNQPQHF. CDR3 DNA sequence: TGCGCCAGCAGCCCCTCAGGTAGGAGCAATCAGCCCCAGCATTTT.

This clonotype was counted between two and nine times. V is TRBV19 and J is TRBJ1-5; unclear D gene. The V gene's germline CDR1 is LNHDA and CDR2 SQIVND (reference sequence). The CDR3 contains 13 residues. The V end was cut by 5 bases, the J end by 7 bases, with 12 bases between. CDR3 amino acids: CASSSTRGQPQHF. The CDR3 DNA reads as TGTGCCAGTAGTTCAACCAGAGGACAGCCCCAGCATTTT.

The chain joins TRBV20-1 to TRBJ2-1, with D possibly being TRBD2 (6 bases). CDR1 is DFQATT, CDR2 SNEGSKA, per germline (reference sequence). V gave up 3 bases and J gave up 1 base, with 13 bases separating them. The CDR3 has 15 amino acids. CDR3: CSARGLKFSYNEQFF. CDR3 sequence (DNA): TGCAGTGCTAGGGGACTGAAGTTTTCCTACAATGAGCAGTTCTTC.

This clonotype has just a few counts. CDR3 sequence: CSVVGGSNTGELFF. CDR3 coding DNA: TGCAGCGTTGTGGGGGGCTCGAACACCGGGGAGCTGTTTTTT. This sequence joins TRBV29-1 and TRBJ2-2, with D possibly being TRBD1 or TRBD2 (6 bases each). The CDR3 is made up of 14 amino acids. V lost 4 bases, J lost 0 bases, and 9 bases lay in between. The germline gives CDR1 SQVTM, CDR2 ANQGSEA.

This clonotype came up a few times. The chain couples TRBV4-1 to TRBJ2-7; 9 positions agree with TRBD2. The CDR3 runs to 16 residues. J gave up 5 bases and V 1 base, and 9 bases lay outside the gene matches. Germline assignment: CDR1 MGHRA and CDR2 YSYEKL. Here the CDR3 DNA reads TGCGCCAGCAGCCAAGCGGGGCTAGCGGGAACTAACGAGCAGTACTTC. Translating it yields CASSQAGLAGTNEQYF.

There are a few counts of this clonotype. This chain joins TRBV7-9 and TRBJ2-1; TRBD2 aligns across 10 bases. The CDR3 has 16 residues. V shed 2 bases and J 6 bases; nucleotides not matched to a gene: 7. Germline CDR1 is SEHNR and CDR2 is FQNEAQ (reference sequence). CDR3 in DNA: TGTGCCAGCAGCTTAAGCGGGAGGGCGAGCGGCAATGAGCAGTTCTTC. Translated: CASSLSGRASGNEQFF.

The chain links TRBV6-2 or TRBV6-3 to TRBJ2-2, with TRBD2 matching 8 bases. Germline V gene lookup returns CDR1 MNHEY and CDR2 SVGEGT. This CDR3 spans 15 amino acids. Trimming at V came to 6 bases and at J to 1 base, leaving 4 bases not matched to a gene. CDR3 DNA sequence: TGTGCCAGCAGCCCGACTAGCGTGAACACCGGGGAGCTGTTTTTT. Translation: CASSPTSVNTGELFF.

This chain joins TRBV4-2 and TRBJ2-1, with D perhaps matching TRBD2 (6 bases). The germline V gene encodes CDR1 LGHNA and CDR2 YNFKEQ. V was shortened by 4 bases and J by 8 bases, with 18 bases between the two germline ends. CDR3 length: 15 residues. The CDR3 nucleotides read TGTGCCAGCAGCCGACACTCCGGGACTCCCGATGAGCAGTTCTTC. Its translation is CASSRHSGTPDEQFF.

This clonotype came up a few times. The rearrangement uses TRBV5-1 and TRBJ2-1, with 10 bases aligning to TRBD1. V lost 4 bases, J lost 2 bases, and 6 bases stayed unmatched. The CDR3 extends over 16 amino acids. From germline, CDR1 is SGHRS and CDR2 YFSETQ. The CDR3 region is CASSLPTGGPYNEQFF. CDR3 nucleotides: TGCGCCAGCAGCCTACCGACAGGGGGCCCCTACAATGAGCAGTTCTTC.

On this clonotype: One end of the junction varies from germline; a read error may be responsible. The V call is TRBV7-6, the J call TRBJ2-5; 9 nucleotides match TRBD2. The CDR3 extends over 17 amino acids. From germline, CDR1 is SGHVS and CDR2 FNYEAQ. The CDR3 DNA reads TGTGCCAGCAGCCTGGGGCTAGCGGGATTCGAGGAAGAGACCAAGTACTTC. Encoded protein: CASSLGLAGFEEETKYF.

The chain carries TRBV4-3 and TRBJ2-1; maybe TRBD2 (5 bases). V was trimmed by 1 base and J by 14 bases, leaving 15 bases between them. The length of the CDR3 is 13 residues. Per the germline V gene, CDR1 is LGHNA and CDR2 is YSLEER. CDR3 loop: CASSQVEGSGKFF. The CDR3 DNA follows: TGCGCCAGCAGCCAAGTAGAGGGAAGCGGCAAGTTCTTC.

This clonotype has a handful of counts. V is TRBV5-6 and J is TRBJ2-2; 7 nucleotides match TRBD2. Germline V CDR1 and CDR2: SGHDT, YYEEEE. V trimming: 0 bases; J trimming: 7 bases; junction bases outside the gene matches: 6. The CDR3 runs to 15 residues. CDR3 nucleotides: TGTGCCAGCAGCTTGGTCGCGGGAGCCAACGGGGAGCTGTTTTTT. It yields the protein CASSLVAGANGELFF. Together with reference TRBV5-6 and TRBJ2-2, the CDR3 gives the full variable domain: DAGVTQSPTHLIKTRGQQVTLRCSPKSGHDTVSWYQQALGQGPQFIFQYYEEEERQRGNFPDRFSGHQFPNYSSELNVNALLLGDSALYLCASSLVAGANGELFFGEGSRLTVL.

The chain couples TRBV7-9 to TRBJ2-2, with D tentatively TRBD2 (5 bases). The CDR3 is 15 amino acids. CDR1 is SEHNR and CDR2 is FQNEAQ in the germline V gene (reference sequence). V was clipped by 5 bases and J by 7 bases, with 17 bases between them. The CDR3, as DNA: TGTGCCAGCAGCCGGGAAGGATTCGGAGGCGGGGAGCTGTTTTTT. Translating it yields CASSREGFGGGELFF.

The chain is built from TRBV27 and TRBJ2-6; no firm D call. CDR1 is MNHEY and CDR2 is SMNVEV in the germline V gene (reference sequence). The CDR3 extends over 16 amino acids. Trimming pared 5 bases from V and 1 base from J, leaving 12 bases between. In nucleotides, the CDR3 is TGTGCCAGCAGTCCTCCCTGGACGTCTGGGGCCAACGTCCTGACTTTC. This codes for CASSPPWTSGANVLTF.

This clonotype has at least ten counts. J is TRBJ2-7 and V is TRBV10-3, with D possibly being TRBD2 (5 bases). Trimming cost V 3 bases and J 1 base, with 10 bases left between them. CDR1 and CDR2 (germline): ENHRY, SYGVKD. The CDR3 extends over 14 amino acids. The CDR3 reads CAISDGTRSYEQYF. CDR3 DNA sequence: TGTGCCATCAGTGACGGCACTAGATCCTACGAGCAGTACTTC.

In its sample, this clonotype was seen a few times. The chain uses TRBV5-6 and TRBJ2-5; D not certain. CDR3 length: 13 residues. CDR1 is SGHDT and CDR2 is YYEEEE in the germline V gene. The V end was cut by 2 bases, the J end by 7 bases, with 12 bases between. CDR3 in DNA: TGTGCCAGCAGCTTCTCCCGTCTCTGGACCCAGTACTTC. Translation gives CASSFSRLWTQYF.